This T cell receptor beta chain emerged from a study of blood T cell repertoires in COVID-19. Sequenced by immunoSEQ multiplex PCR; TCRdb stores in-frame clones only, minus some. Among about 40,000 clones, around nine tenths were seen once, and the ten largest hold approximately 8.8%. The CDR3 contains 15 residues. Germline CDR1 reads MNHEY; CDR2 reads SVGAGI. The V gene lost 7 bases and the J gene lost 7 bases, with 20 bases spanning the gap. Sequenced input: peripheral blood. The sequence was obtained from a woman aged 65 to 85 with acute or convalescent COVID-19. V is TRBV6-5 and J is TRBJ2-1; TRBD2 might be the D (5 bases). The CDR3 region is CASTHHGEGNNEQFF. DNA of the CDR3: TGTGCCAGCACCCACCACGGGGAAGGGAATAATGAGCAGTTCTTC.